This TCR beta chain was recorded in a study of regulatory T cells in long-lasting Graves disease. Study information: Antithyroid drugs had been taken by newly diagnosed Graves' patients for under 3 months.

Building of the TCR beta libraries involved iRepertoire HTBI primers and Arm-PCR of CDR3 regions. TCRdb fed the multiplex PCR reads into MiXCR, producing one record per CDR3 protein. The table has 350,000 to 550,000 distinct CDR3 sequences, about 14% seen once; the top ten hold more than 15%. Findings and limits, study-wide: New patients shared about 880 public clonotypes, fewer than the approximately 2,500 shared by persistent patients. Persistent-disease Graves' patients showed less TCR diversity than new cases.

The germline V gene encodes CDR1 LGHDT and CDR2 YNNKEL (reference sequence). V gave up 1 base and J gave up 5 bases, with 11 bases separating them. The CDR3 has 14 residues. The table lists this clonotype with many counts. Its antigen is not identified. Specified time point: newly diagnosed GD, antithyroid drugs for less than 3 months. RNA isolated from PBMCs was used to make the TCR library. These data were also reused for a study on T cells in Graves' hyperthyroidism and ophthalmopathy. According to that study: Also found in blood were most expanded thyroid clonotypes above 0.001.

The TCR sequence derives from a woman aged 45-65 years with Graves disease. The sequencing used peripheral blood mononuclear cells (PBMCs), collected at new diagnosis, from a patient treated with antithyroid drugs. V is TRBV3-1 and J is TRBJ2-5; the D gene is possibly TRBD1 (5 bases). This chain's CDR3 is CASSQAQGAETQYF. In DNA form, the CDR3 reads TGTGCCAGCAGCCAAGCTCAGGGCGCGGAGACCCAGTACTTC.